This T cell receptor (beta chain) was retrieved from a study of shared clonotypes between healthy human individuals. The method was immunoSEQ multiplex PCR; TCRdb's version includes in-frame clones alone and lacks a portion of them. Among 1.5 million to 2.5 million clones, about 95% were seen once, and the ten largest hold 0.95% to 1.5%. Naive CD8 cells lacked CD45RO, underwent positive selection for CCR7 and left out terminally differentiated effector memory CD45RA+ cells. The CDR3 covers 18 residues. With V trimmed by 0 bases and J by 0 bases, 5 bases remained unmatched. Germline V gene lookup returns CDR1 WNHNN and CDR2 SYGVQD (reference sequence).

The source of this sequence is a man between 18 and 29 years old in good health. The chain links TRBV10-1 to TRBJ2-2; TRBD1 aligns across 9 bases. The sequencing input was naive CD8+ T cells sorted from blood. The chain's CDR3 is CASSESLGTGTNTGELFF. CDR3 in DNA: TGCGCCAGCAGTGAGTCCCTCGGGACAGGGACGAACACCGGGGAGCTGTTTTTT.